Listed below are T cell receptor beta chains from one sample, sequenced in a study of patients and donors after allogeneic stem cell transplantation. TCRdb independently ran MiXCR on the RT-PCR reads; one entry per CDR3 protein. The data show approximately 33,000 distinct CDR3 sequences, approximately 7% seen once. The sequencing input was blood, either unsorted or a sorted T cell fraction (not recorded which). The receptors come from a human donor who was either an allogeneic HSCT recipient or a stem cell or donor lymphocyte infusion donor (not recorded which). It is not recorded whose cells these are; they may come from a transplant donor. Both conserved end residues are part of each CDR3. Each record gives: V gene, J gene, clone size, D gene, CDR3 DNA, CDR3 protein. A D gene is named only where the DNA matches it firmly. Not every row has a clone size; where given, it reads once, few, many or a size class.

v_call: TRBV6-5
j_call: TRBJ2-7
clone_size: NA
d_call: NA
cdr3_nt: TGTGCCAGCAGGGGGCAGTCCGAAGCCTACGAGCAGTACTTC
cdr3_aa: CASRGQSEAYEQYF

v_call: TRBV7-9
j_call: TRBJ2-5
clone_size: many
d_call: NA
cdr3_nt: TGTGCCAGCAGCTTAGAGGGGTCCCAGTACTTC
cdr3_aa: CASSLEGSQYF

v_call: TRBV6-6
j_call: TRBJ2-5
clone_size: few
d_call: NA
cdr3_nt: TGTGCCAGCAGTTACGGGCCTAGCTGGGGTGTAGAGACCCAGTACTTC
cdr3_aa: CASSYGPSWGVETQYF

v_call: TRBV21-1
j_call: TRBJ2-7
clone_size: few
d_call: NA
cdr3_nt: TGTGCCAGCATCCCATCTGGGGAGATCGAGCAGTACTTC
cdr3_aa: CASIPSGEIEQYF

v_call: TRBV9
j_call: TRBJ2-1
clone_size: few
d_call: NA
cdr3_nt: TGTGCCAGCAGCGAAGACCCCTTAGCTCCCCCCTACAATGAGCAGTTCTTC
cdr3_aa: CASSEDPLAPPYNEQFF

v_call: TRBV5-1
j_call: TRBJ2-5
clone_size: many
d_call: NA
cdr3_nt: TGCGCCAGCAGCTTTCAGGGTAGGGGGATCCAAGAGACCCAGTACTTC
cdr3_aa: CASSFQGRGIQETQYF

v_call: TRBV18
j_call: TRBJ2-7
clone_size: NA
d_call: TRBD2
cdr3_nt: TGTGCCAGCTCACTTGGACTAGCCCAGTTCTACGAGCAGTACTTC
cdr3_aa: CASSLGLAQFYEQYF

v_call: TRBV3-1
j_call: TRBJ1-3
clone_size: many
d_call: NA
cdr3_nt: TGTGCCAGCAGCCAGTCCTCTGGAAACACCATATATTTT
cdr3_aa: CASSQSSGNTIYF

v_call: TRBV5-6
j_call: TRBJ2-3
clone_size: many
d_call: NA
cdr3_nt: TGTGCCAGCAGCTTGGTGGGGGAAAGGGTCACAGATACGCAGTATTTT
cdr3_aa: CASSLVGERVTDTQYF

v_call: TRBV2
j_call: TRBJ1-5
clone_size: many
d_call: TRBD1
cdr3_nt: TGTGCCACCGGACAGGAGGGCAATCAGCCCCAGCATTTT
cdr3_aa: CATGQEGNQPQHF

v_call: TRBV7-9
j_call: TRBJ2-7
clone_size: many
d_call: NA
cdr3_nt: TGTGCCAGCAGCGAAGAGCGATTTTACGAGCAGTACTTC
cdr3_aa: CASSEERFYEQYF

v_call: TRBV25-1
j_call: TRBJ2-2
clone_size: many
d_call: NA
cdr3_nt: TGTGCCAGCAGTGACAGGAACACCGGGGAGCTGTTTTTT
cdr3_aa: CASSDRNTGELFF

v_call: TRBV7-2
j_call: TRBJ1-1
clone_size: many
d_call: NA
cdr3_nt: TGTGCCAGCAGCTTAGGAGGGTGGGGTTATGGGAACACTGAAGCTTTCTTT
cdr3_aa: CASSLGGWGYGNTEAFF

v_call: TRBV24-1
j_call: TRBJ2-1
clone_size: many
d_call: NA
cdr3_nt: TGTGCCACCAGTGATTTGCAAGGGTCTTACAATGAGCAGTTCTTC
cdr3_aa: CATSDLQGSYNEQFF

v_call: TRBV18
j_call: TRBJ2-5
clone_size: once
d_call: TRBD2
cdr3_nt: TGTGCCAGCTCACGTGTAGCGGGGCAAGAGACCCAGTACTTC
cdr3_aa: CASSRVAGQETQYF

v_call: TRBV12-3/TRBV12-4
j_call: TRBJ1-6
clone_size: many
d_call: NA
cdr3_nt: TGTGCCAGCAGTTTAGCGGGCAGCAAATCACCCCTCCACTTT
cdr3_aa: CASSLAGSKSPLHF

v_call: TRBV28
j_call: TRBJ1-3
clone_size: many
d_call: NA
cdr3_nt: TGTGCCAGCAGTTTGGCGGGGTTCTCTGGAAACACCATATATTTT
cdr3_aa: CASSLAGFSGNTIYF

v_call: TRBV18
j_call: TRBJ2-3
clone_size: few
d_call: NA
cdr3_nt: TGTGCCAGCTCGCCGGTGGCTAGCACAGATACGCAGTATTTT
cdr3_aa: CASSPVASTDTQYF

v_call: TRBV4-2
j_call: TRBJ2-1
clone_size: NA
d_call: NA
cdr3_nt: TGTGCCAGCAGCCAGTACAATGAGCAGTTCTTC
cdr3_aa: CASSQYNEQFF

v_call: TRBV24-1
j_call: TRBJ2-1
clone_size: few
d_call: TRBD2
cdr3_nt: TGTGCCACCAGTGATTTTGGCGGGAGGGCCTTGAATGAGCAGTTCTTC
cdr3_aa: CATSDFGGRALNEQFF

v_call: TRBV5-6
j_call: TRBJ2-6
clone_size: hyperexpanded
d_call: NA
cdr3_nt: TGTGCCAGCAGGGAACCTGGACAGAACTCTGGGGCCAACGTCCTGACTTTC
cdr3_aa: CASREPGQNSGANVLTF

v_call: TRBV20-1
j_call: TRBJ1-1
clone_size: many
d_call: NA
cdr3_nt: TGCAGTGCTAGTACGGGGGTAATGAACACTGAAGCTTTCTTT
cdr3_aa: CSASTGVMNTEAFF

v_call: TRBV28
j_call: TRBJ1-5
clone_size: many
d_call: NA
cdr3_nt: TGTGCCAGCAGTTATAGACTTAGCAATCAGCCCCAGCATTTT
cdr3_aa: CASSYRLSNQPQHF

v_call: TRBV24-1
j_call: TRBJ2-2
clone_size: NA
d_call: NA
cdr3_nt: TGTGCCACCAGTGATAATCGCTACACCGGGGAGCTGTTTTTT
cdr3_aa: CATSDNRYTGELFF

v_call: TRBV28
j_call: TRBJ2-3
clone_size: once
d_call: TRBD1
cdr3_nt: TGTGCCGGACAGGACAGAAGCACAGATACGCAGTATTTT
cdr3_aa: CAGQDRSTDTQYF

v_call: TRBV7-9
j_call: TRBJ1-1
clone_size: many
d_call: NA
cdr3_nt: TGTGCCAGCAGCTTATTCAGGGCAGAGAACACTGAAGCTTTCTTT
cdr3_aa: CASSLFRAENTEAFF

v_call: TRBV19
j_call: TRBJ2-3
clone_size: NA
d_call: NA
cdr3_nt: TGTGCCAGTAGTATAGCTCCCACGCCCCCGGATACGCAGTATTTT
cdr3_aa: CASSIAPTPPDTQYF

v_call: TRBV27
j_call: TRBJ2-7
clone_size: NA
d_call: TRBD1
cdr3_nt: TGTGCCAGCAGTTCGCACCCCCCGATCCGGGACAGGGCTGTCGAGCAGTACTTC
cdr3_aa: CASSSHPPIRDRAVEQYF

v_call: TRBV28
j_call: TRBJ1-2
clone_size: many
d_call: NA
cdr3_nt: TGTGCCAGCAGTTACCAGGATAGTGATGGCTACACCTTC
cdr3_aa: CASSYQDSDGYTF

v_call: TRBV10-3
j_call: TRBJ1-1
clone_size: many
d_call: NA
cdr3_nt: TGTGCCATCAGTGATGGCAGCCACACTGAAGCTTTCTTT
cdr3_aa: CAISDGSHTEAFF

v_call: TRBV5-4
j_call: TRBJ2-2
clone_size: NA
d_call: TRBD2
cdr3_nt: TGTGCCAGCAGCCCGTCACCGGGACTAGCAGTTCCCGGGGAGCTGTTTTTT
cdr3_aa: CASSPSPGLAVPGELFF

v_call: TRBV6-5
j_call: TRBJ2-7
clone_size: many
d_call: TRBD2
cdr3_nt: TGTGCCAGCAGGCCGGCGGGAGCAGCTAGCGAGCAGTACTTC
cdr3_aa: CASRPAGAASEQYF

v_call: TRBV11-2
j_call: TRBJ2-5
clone_size: few
d_call: NA
cdr3_nt: TGTGCCAGCAGCTTAGATCCAAGCGGTCCGGCGGCCCTGTACTTC
cdr3_aa: CASSLDPSGPAALYF

v_call: TRBV18
j_call: TRBJ2-1
clone_size: NA
d_call: TRBD2
cdr3_nt: TGTGCCAGCTCACCACCTTCACTAGCGGGAGGGCCCAATGAGCAGTTCTTC
cdr3_aa: CASSPPSLAGGPNEQFF

v_call: TRBV28
j_call: TRBJ2-3
clone_size: many
d_call: TRBD2
cdr3_nt: TGTGCCAGTATGACTAGCGGGGGCACAGATACGCAGTATTTT
cdr3_aa: CASMTSGGTDTQYF

v_call: TRBV6-2/TRBV6-3
j_call: TRBJ2-7
clone_size: few
d_call: NA
cdr3_nt: TGTGCCAGCAGTCCGACATTTATTTCCTACGAGCAGTACTTC
cdr3_aa: CASSPTFISYEQYF

v_call: TRBV2
j_call: TRBJ2-1
clone_size: many
d_call: NA
cdr3_nt: TGTGCCAGCAGTGAAGCGGGGCAGGGAGGCTACAATGAGCAGTTCTTC
cdr3_aa: CASSEAGQGGYNEQFF

v_call: TRBV5-1
j_call: TRBJ2-1
clone_size: many
d_call: TRBD1
cdr3_nt: TGCGCCAGCAGCTTGATGGGACAGGGGTCCAATGAGCAGTTCTTC
cdr3_aa: CASSLMGQGSNEQFF

v_call: TRBV18
j_call: TRBJ1-1
clone_size: few
d_call: NA
cdr3_nt: TGTGCCAGCTCACCACCGATGAAAGAAAACACTGAAGCTTTCTTT
cdr3_aa: CASSPPMKENTEAFF

v_call: TRBV18
j_call: TRBJ2-3
clone_size: NA
d_call: NA
cdr3_nt: TGTGCCAGCTCACCACCACGGATAGATACGCAGTATTTT
cdr3_aa: CASSPPRIDTQYF